Shown below are 26 T cell receptor beta chains from a single sample sequenced in a study of blood T cell repertoires in COVID-19. Using immunoSEQ multiplex PCR, the repertoire was profiled, and TCRdb retains in-frame clones only, with some absent. The sample holds approximately 100,000 clones, 85% seen once. Sequenced sample: peripheral blood. The receptor set was obtained from a human donor in a cohort sampled during active COVID-19.

The J gene is TRBJ1-2, the V gene TRBV7-9, with a tentative D call TRBD1 (6 bases). CDR3 length: 14 residues. V was pared by 3 bases and J by 2 bases, with 10 bases between. Per germline, CDR1 SEHNR and CDR2 FQNEAQ (reference sequence). The CDR3: CASSFRDTNYGYTF. The CDR3 DNA follows: TGTGCCAGCAGCTTCCGGGACACGAACTATGGCTACACCTTC.

The V call is TRBV28, the J call TRBJ1-3; 8 nucleotides line up with TRBD1. This CDR3 has 16 residues. The V gene's germline CDR1 is MDHEN and CDR2 SYDVKM. The V gene end was trimmed by 9 bases and the J gene end by 2 bases; junction bases not matched to a gene: 12. CDR3 DNA: TGTGCCAGTAGTGTCCAGGGGGCCAGTACTGGAAACACCATATATTTT. It encodes CASSVQGASTGNTIYF.

The chain recombines TRBV3-1 (or the pseudogene TRBV3-2) with TRBJ2-5, with TRBD1 matching over 9 bases. V lost 2 bases to trimming and J lost 1 base; unmatched junction nucleotides: 5. Germline CDR1 is LGHDT and CDR2 is YNNKEL (reference sequence). The CDR3 is 16 residues long. The CDR3 is CASSQLTGGSQETQYF. CDR3 DNA sequence: TGTGCCAGCAGCCAACTGACAGGGGGGTCCCAAGAGACCCAGTACTTC.

V usage is TRBV7-3 and J usage is TRBJ2-1; 11 bases fit TRBD2. This CDR3 has 16 residues. J was trimmed by 7 bases and V by 3 bases; bases with no gene match: 8. Germline V gene sequence: CDR1 SGHTA, CDR2 FQGTGA. CDR3 loop: CASSFTGTSGENEQFF. Written as DNA, the CDR3 is TGTGCCAGCAGCTTTACCGGGACTAGCGGTGAGAATGAGCAGTTCTTC.

The chain has TRBV7-9 and TRBJ1-1; D perhaps matches TRBD1 (5 bases). There are 13 residues in the CDR3. CDR1 and CDR2 from the germline V gene are SEHNR and FQNEAQ (reference sequence). V was clipped by 7 bases and J by 8 bases, with 17 bases between them. The CDR3 reads CASTDPRGGEAFF. The CDR3, as DNA: TGTGCCAGCACCGACCCCCGGGGGGGGGAAGCTTTCTTT.

This sequence joins TRBV5-1 and TRBJ2-7; D uncertain. Germline lookup yields CDR1 SGHRS and CDR2 YFSETQ. V gave up 2 bases and J gave up 7 bases, with 13 bases separating them. The CDR3 has 13 residues. The CDR3 protein is CASSLLSPREQYF. Written as DNA, the CDR3 is TGCGCCAGCAGCTTACTTTCCCCGAGGGAGCAGTACTTC. The full variable domain, completed using reference TRBV5-1 and TRBJ2-7, is KAGVTQTPRYLIKTRGQQVTLSCSPISGHRSVSWYQQTPGQGLQFLFEYFSETQRNKGNFPGRFSGRQFSNSRSEMNVSTLELGDSALYLCASSLLSPREQYFGPGTRLTVT.

The chain is built from TRBV4-1 and TRBJ2-3; no firm D call. In germline, CDR1 is MGHRA, CDR2 YSYEKL. V lost 0 bases and J 2 bases, leaving 12 bases between the germline ends. The CDR3 extends over 16 amino acids. CDR3 loop: CASSQDLSAYTDTQYF. DNA for the CDR3: TGCGCCAGCAGCCAAGATCTAAGCGCCTACACAGATACGCAGTATTTT.

The rearrangement joins TRBV9 to TRBJ1-3, with D maybe TRBD1 (5 bases). The germline gives CDR1 SGDLS, CDR2 YYNGEE. The ends were cut back, 4 bases at V and 7 bases at J, with 12 bases in the middle. This CDR3 contains 13 residues. Here the CDR3 reads CASSPRGGNTIYF. For the CDR3, the DNA is TGTGCCAGCAGCCCTCGGGGGGGGAACACCATATATTTT.

This sequence joins TRBV5-4 and TRBJ2-1; D possibly corresponds to TRBD2 (7 bases). The V gene's germline CDR1 is SGHNT and CDR2 YYREEE (reference sequence). This CDR3 comprises 15 residues. V lost 2 bases and J 7 bases, leaving 16 bases between the germline ends. Here the CDR3 reads CASSLGGAVGNEQFF. The DNA of the CDR3 is TGTGCCAGCAGCTTAGGGGGGGCTGTGGGTAATGAGCAGTTCTTC.

This sequence joins TRBV10-3 and TRBJ2-5; D not resolved. The CDR3 has 13 amino acids. From germline, CDR1 is ENHRY and CDR2 SYGVKD. Trimming stripped 0 bases from V and 4 bases from J, with 6 bases between. CDR3 sequence: CAISESRRETQYF. In DNA form, the CDR3 reads TGTGCCATCAGTGAGTCGAGGCGAGAGACCCAGTACTTC.

V is TRBV10-3 and J is TRBJ2-3, with 7 positions matching TRBD1. This CDR3 spans 16 amino acids. V was pared by 2 bases and J by 3 bases, with 8 bases of the junction left unmatched. The germline gives CDR1 ENHRY, CDR2 SYGVKD. CDR3 bases: TGTGCCATCAGTGAGGGTACAGGGGTATTGACAGATACGCAGTATTTT. Translation gives CAISEGTGVLTDTQYF.

The V and J genes are TRBV12-3 or TRBV12-4 and TRBJ2-5, with D unclear. The CDR3 runs to 12 residues. V was trimmed by 2 bases and J by 4 bases, leaving 5 bases between them. The CDR3 reads CASSLSGETQYF. In DNA form, the CDR3 reads TGTGCCAGCAGTTTATCGGGAGAGACCCAGTACTTC.

The rearrangement uses TRBV28 and TRBJ1-4; D is possibly TRBD1 (5 bases). V was clipped by 3 bases and J by 0 bases, with 11 bases between them. The germline gives CDR1 MDHEN, CDR2 SYDVKM. CDR3 size: 16 residues. The CDR3 loop is CASSLEGPSTNEKLFF. The CDR3 DNA follows: TGTGCCAGCAGTTTGGAGGGGCCCTCAACTAATGAAAAACTGTTTTTT.

V usage is TRBV18 and J usage is TRBJ1-6, with D possibly TRBD1 on 5 matching bases. From germline, CDR1 is KGHSH and CDR2 LQKENI. Trimming pared 3 bases from V and 7 bases from J, leaving 10 bases between. The CDR3 is made up of 14 amino acids. The CDR3 DNA follows: TGTGCCAGCTCACCCAGGGTGGGGAATTCACCCCTCCACTTT. This translates into CASSPRVGNSPLHF.

The chain is built from TRBV19 and TRBJ2-7; 11 bases match TRBD2. V lost 5 bases and J lost 2; bases outside the gene matches: 17. Germline CDR1 reads LNHDA; CDR2 reads SQIVND (reference sequence). This CDR3 has 19 residues. The CDR3 sequence: CASSFSGTSGRVSTYEQYF. The CDR3 nucleotides are TGTGCCAGTAGTTTTTCCGGGACTAGCGGTCGTGTGTCGACCTACGAGCAGTACTTC.

This chain uses TRBV7-2 with TRBJ2-5, with 11 bases lining up with TRBD2. The CDR3 is 15 residues long. CDR1 is SGHTA and CDR2 is FQGNSA in the germline V gene. The J segment lost 5 bases and the V segment lost 3 bases, leaving 5 bases of the junction unmatched. DNA for the CDR3: TGTGCCAGCAGCTTTACTAGCGGGGGAGTGGAGACCCAGTACTTC. This encodes CASSFTSGGVETQYF.

The sample holds one count of this clone. In DNA form, the CDR3 reads TGCGCCAGCAGCCAAGCACTAGCGGGGTTAGCCAAAAACATTCAGTACTTC. This sequence encodes CASSQALAGLAKNIQYF. The V and J genes are TRBV4-1 and TRBJ2-4, with 10 nucleotides matching TRBD2. This CDR3 is built from 17 residues. Germline assignment: CDR1 MGHRA and CDR2 YSYEKL. The V and J ends lost 1 base and 0 bases, in that order; junction bases with no gene match: 3.

The chain has TRBV11-2 and TRBJ2-1; 7 bases line up with TRBD2. From germline, CDR1 is SGHAT and CDR2 FQNNGV. Trimming cost V 5 bases and J 7 bases; bases outside gene matches: 14. The CDR3 spans 16 residues. The CDR3 DNA is TGTGCCAGCAGCGCCGGCCCGGCAGCGGGGCTAAATGAGCAGTTCTTC. As protein: CASSAGPAAGLNEQFF.

This clone was recorded once. J is TRBJ1-4 and V is TRBV27, with 8 bases identical to TRBD1. The CDR3 is 14 amino acids. Germline V gives CDR1 MNHEY, CDR2 SMNVEV (reference sequence). J was trimmed by 7 bases and V by 6 bases; bases with no gene match: 7. CDR3 in amino acids: CASRTGTGTEKLFF. The CDR3 bases are TGTGCCAGCAGGACGGGGACAGGAACTGAAAAACTGTTTTTT.

This chain joins TRBV4-1 and TRBJ2-1; 11 nucleotides align to TRBD2. Germline V gives CDR1 MGHRA, CDR2 YSYEKL. The CDR3 loop spans 16 amino acids. Trimming took 8 bases from V and 7 from J; bases not matched to a gene: 13. This CDR3 reads CASDTPPSGRKNEQFF. In DNA, the CDR3 is TGCGCCAGCGACACACCCCCTAGCGGGAGGAAAAATGAGCAGTTCTTC.

V usage is TRBV3-1 (or the pseudogene TRBV3-2) and J usage is TRBJ2-7; 8 bases are a match to TRBD2. The V gene end was trimmed by 0 bases and the J gene end by 12 bases; junction bases not matched to a gene: 10. Germline CDR1 LGHDT, CDR2 YNNKEL (reference sequence). The length of the CDR3 is 14 residues. The CDR3 reads CASSQELAREAVYF. CDR3 coding DNA: TGTGCCAGCAGCCAAGAACTGGCGCGGGAGGCCGTGTACTTC.

The chain combines TRBV6-5 with TRBJ1-6; D call uncertain. Germline V CDR1 and CDR2: MNHEY, SVGAGI. Trimming shortened V by 8 bases and J by 9 bases, and 11 bases separated the two germline ends. The CDR3 consists of 12 residues. The CDR3 region has the DNA TGTGCCAGCCAGAAAAGTGGTTCACCCCTCCACTTT. Translation gives CASQKSGSPLHF.

This clone appeared once. V is TRBV27 and J is TRBJ2-1; 12 nucleotides line up with TRBD2. The CDR3 has 17 amino acids. Unmatched junction bases numbered 12, after V lost 4 bases and J lost 8 bases. Germline CDR1 reads MNHEY; CDR2 reads SMNVEV (reference sequence). The chain's CDR3 is CASSYTLTSGSSYEQFF. In DNA form, the CDR3 reads TGTGCCAGCAGTTATACACTGACTAGCGGGAGCAGTTATGAGCAGTTCTTC.

The J gene is TRBJ1-1, the V gene TRBV6-2 or TRBV6-3; D possibly corresponds to TRBD1 (6 bases). This CDR3 spans 14 amino acids. Germline V gives CDR1 MNHEY, CDR2 SVGEGT. Trimming left V 6 bases short and J 5 bases short, with 16 bases between. The CDR3 is CASSSDLQGTEAFF. The CDR3 DNA reads as TGTGCCAGCAGCTCGGATCTCCAGGGGACTGAAGCTTTCTTT.

V gene TRBV5-1 combines with J gene TRBJ2-1; 13 nucleotides line up with TRBD2. This CDR3 contains 16 residues. CDR1 and CDR2 from the germline V gene are SGHRS and YFSETQ. V lost 4 bases and J lost 7; bases outside the gene matches: 8. The DNA for the CDR3 is TGCGCCAGCAGCGTTACTCCGGGACTAGCGGGAAATGAGCAGTTCTTC. Translation: CASSVTPGLAGNEQFF.

The chain employs TRBV18 and TRBJ2-1, with 8 bases aligning to TRBD2. This CDR3 region has 17 residues. Germline V gives CDR1 KGHSH, CDR2 LQKENI. Trimming removed 1 base from V and 3 bases from J; junction bases left unmatched: 8. CDR3: CASSPLRLANHYNEQFF. CDR3 bases: TGTGCCAGCTCACCACTGAGACTAGCGAATCACTACAATGAGCAGTTCTTC.